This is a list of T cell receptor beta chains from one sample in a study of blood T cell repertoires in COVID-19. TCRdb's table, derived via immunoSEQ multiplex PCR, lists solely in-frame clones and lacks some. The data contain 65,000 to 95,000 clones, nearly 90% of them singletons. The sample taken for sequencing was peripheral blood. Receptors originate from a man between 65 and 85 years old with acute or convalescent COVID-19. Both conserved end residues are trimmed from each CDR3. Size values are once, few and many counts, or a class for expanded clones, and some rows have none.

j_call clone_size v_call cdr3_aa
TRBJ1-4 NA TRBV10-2 ASSRTGGQEPTNEKLF
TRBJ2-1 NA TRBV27 ASSPRGGSNEQF
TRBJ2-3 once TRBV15 ATSRDLAGGTDTQY
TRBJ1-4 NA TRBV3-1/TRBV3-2 ASSPVTGPNEKLF
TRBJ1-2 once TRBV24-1 ATSRTGEGGYT
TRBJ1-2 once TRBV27 ASSLSGQGNGYT
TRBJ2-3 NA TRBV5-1 ASNSLGDGDTQY
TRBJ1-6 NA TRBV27 ASSSMPDSYNSPLH
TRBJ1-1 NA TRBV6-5 ASNKPGTGNTEAF
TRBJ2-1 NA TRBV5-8 ASSLERVASDNEQF
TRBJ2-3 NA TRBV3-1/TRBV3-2 ASSQIGRGGSTDTQY
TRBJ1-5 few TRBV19 ASSTTGTGGFQPQH
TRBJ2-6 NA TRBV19 ASSSGSPGANVLT
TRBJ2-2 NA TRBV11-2 ASSSQGVGTGELF
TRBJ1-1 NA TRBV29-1 SARGQANTEAF
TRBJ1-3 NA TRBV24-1 ATSDLTGAGNTIY
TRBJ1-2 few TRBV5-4 ASSPDRDYGYT
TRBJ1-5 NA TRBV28 ASSLPGVWPPDNQPQH
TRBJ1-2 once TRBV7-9 ASSSGLGQYGYT
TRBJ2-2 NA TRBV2 ATKGLASYGAGELF
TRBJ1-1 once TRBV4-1 ASSHPTGRLNTEAF
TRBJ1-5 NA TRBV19 ASSGQVNQPQH
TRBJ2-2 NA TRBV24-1 ATRDRGPGELF
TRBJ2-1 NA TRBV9 ASSPGGTILNEQF
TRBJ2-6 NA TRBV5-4 ASSLDRGVGANVLT
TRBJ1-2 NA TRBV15 ATSRGGAATLTDYGYT
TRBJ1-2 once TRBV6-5 ASSYSGTGTYGYT
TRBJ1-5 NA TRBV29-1 SVTGGLNQPQH
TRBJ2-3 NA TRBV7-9 ASSGTGSTDTQY
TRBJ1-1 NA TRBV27 ASSPRPGTKAF
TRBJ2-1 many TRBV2 ASSEALLGSSDNEQF
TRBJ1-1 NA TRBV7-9 ASSLVAGDTEAF
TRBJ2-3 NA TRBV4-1 ASSQIRGADTQY
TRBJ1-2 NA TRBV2 ASVDRGWGYT
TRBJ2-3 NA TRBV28 ASSFVAGGPEY
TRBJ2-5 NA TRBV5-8 ASSFPKTQY
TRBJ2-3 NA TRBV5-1 ASSFTGLSTDTQY
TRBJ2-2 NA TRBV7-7 ASSKVPRTDNTGELF
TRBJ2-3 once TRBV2 ASTTREFTDTQY
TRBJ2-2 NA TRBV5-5 ASSLVAGQVGTGELF
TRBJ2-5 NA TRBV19 ASSITPSQETQY
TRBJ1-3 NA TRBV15 ATSRDPRSGNTIY
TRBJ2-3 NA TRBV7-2 ASSDRTGGDTQY
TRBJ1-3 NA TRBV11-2 ASSPPGTGYPGNTIY
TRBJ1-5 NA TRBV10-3 AISGTGYSNQPQH
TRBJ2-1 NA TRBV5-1 ASSLVDSGGGEQF
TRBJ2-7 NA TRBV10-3 AISEGTSGPYEQY
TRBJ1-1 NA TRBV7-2 ASSFGGGNTEAF
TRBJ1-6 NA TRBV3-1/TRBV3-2 ASSLSSYNSPLH
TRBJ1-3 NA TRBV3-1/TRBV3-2 ASSQEGRAVGNTIY
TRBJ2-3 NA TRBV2 ASGTSGGTDTQY
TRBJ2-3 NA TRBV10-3 AISENIAGRDTQY
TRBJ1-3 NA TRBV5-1 ASSLTGTDSGNTIY
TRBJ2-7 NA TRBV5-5 ASSPLASYEQY
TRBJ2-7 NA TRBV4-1 ASSLGTGGLEEQY
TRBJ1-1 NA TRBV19 ASSIGGLLGGTEAF
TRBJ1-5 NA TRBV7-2 ASSLDGQPQH
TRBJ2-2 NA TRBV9 ASSSGQPGELF
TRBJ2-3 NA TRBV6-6 ASSQLFSFGSSTDTQY